Below, 18 T cell receptor beta chains from the same sample are listed, as sequenced in a study of cytomegalovirus exposure and HLA in healthy donors. Use of 60 Vbeta and 13 Jbeta primers characterized the PCR. Generated by immunoSEQ multiplex PCR, the TCRdb table keeps only in-frame clones and is missing some. The sample yields 100,000 to 150,000 clones, 65% to 85% seen once. The specimen sequenced was PBMCs. The receptors shown here come from a boy between 5 and 17 years old in good health and CMV-seronegative.

The genes are TRBV27 and TRBJ1-4; 7 nucleotides match TRBD1. The CDR3 contains 13 residues. Germline CDR1 is MNHEY and CDR2 is SMNVEV (reference sequence). J was trimmed by 6 bases and V by 8 bases; bases with no gene match: 6. This CDR3 reads CASSTGSDEKLFF. CDR3 bases: TGTGCCAGCTCGACAGGGTCGGATGAAAAACTGTTTTTT. The variable domain in full, completed from reference TRBV27 and TRBJ1-4, reads EAQVTQNPRYLITVTGKKLTVTCSQNMNHEYMSWYRQDPGLGLRQIYYSMNVEVTDKGDVPEGYKVSRKEKRNFPLILESPSPNQTSLYFCASSTGSDEKLFFGSGTQLSVL.

The rearrangement uses TRBV5-5 and TRBJ2-7; a weak D match, TRBD2 (5 bases). V lost 3 bases and J lost 6, with 16 bases in between. Germline V gene sequence: CDR1 SGHKS, CDR2 YYEKEE (reference sequence). This CDR3 spans 14 amino acids. The CDR3: CASSSGPEGREQYF. Here the CDR3 DNA reads TGTGCCAGCAGCTCCGGGCCTGAGGGTCGCGAGCAGTACTTC.

The chain is built from TRBV4-2 and TRBJ2-7; a weak D match, TRBD1 (6 bases). V lost 1 base, J lost 1 base, and 14 bases lay in between. Germline lookup yields CDR1 LGHNA and CDR2 YNFKEQ. The CDR3 covers 16 residues. This CDR3 is CASSQAPGVSSYEQYF. The CDR3 bases are TGTGCCAGCAGCCAAGCTCCAGGGGTCTCGTCCTACGAGCAGTACTTC.

A single count supports this clone. The gene calls are TRBV4-2 and TRBJ1-2; 10 positions agree with TRBD1. J lost 0 bases, V lost 8 bases, and 9 bases had no gene match. This CDR3 is built from 16 residues. Germline V gene data show CDR1 as LGHNA and CDR2 as YNFKEQ. CDR3 residues: CASLRQGAHPNYGYTF. The CDR3 nucleotides read TGTGCCAGCCTTAGACAGGGGGCGCACCCTAACTATGGCTACACCTTC.

The chain has TRBV5-4 and TRBJ2-1, with 7 bases identical to TRBD2. The CDR3 covers 15 residues. V lost 2 bases and J lost 2; bases outside the gene matches: 4. Germline CDR1 SGHNT, CDR2 YYREEE (reference sequence). In DNA form, the CDR3 reads TGTGCCAGCAGCTTAGCTAGCGGAGCCTACAATGAGCAGTTCTTC. Translation gives CASSLASGAYNEQFF.

This chain connects TRBV27 to TRBJ2-5, with TRBD2 matching 8 bases. The CDR3 runs 16 residues. V was pared by 6 bases and J by 4 bases, with 13 bases of the junction left unmatched. Germline lookup yields CDR1 MNHEY and CDR2 SMNVEV (reference sequence). CDR3 in amino acids: CASSPGVRGLGETQYF. DNA of the CDR3: TGTGCCAGCAGCCCAGGGGTGCGGGGACTAGGAGAGACCCAGTACTTC.

This clone was observed a handful of times. V gene TRBV27 combines with J gene TRBJ1-1; TRBD1 might be the D (5 bases). Germline V CDR1 and CDR2: MNHEY, SMNVEV (reference sequence). The CDR3 loop spans 11 amino acids. The V end lost 8 bases, the J end lost 7 bases, and 11 bases lay between the germline ends. For the CDR3, the DNA is TGTGCCAGCCCCGCGGGGGGTGAAGCTTTCTTT. The encoded protein is CASPAGGEAFF.

The chain combines TRBV30 with TRBJ1-4; D is possibly TRBD1 (6 bases). The CDR3 runs 15 residues. V shed 1 base and J shed 4 bases, with 13 bases lying between them. Per the germline V gene, CDR1 is GTSNPN and CDR2 is SVGIG (reference sequence). CDR3 sequence (DNA): TGTGCCTGGAGTGATATAGGGGGTAATAATGAAAAACTGTTTTTT. Translated, it gives CAWSDIGGNNEKLFF. The variable domain in full, completed from reference TRBV30 and TRBJ1-4, reads SQTIHQWPATLVQPVGSPLSLECTVEGTSNPNLYWYRQAAGRGLQLLFYSVGIGQISSEVPQNLSASRPQDRQFILSSKKLLLSDSGFYLCAWSDIGGNNEKLFFGSGTQLSVL.

This chain uses TRBV29-1 with TRBJ2-1; weak D call: TRBD2 (5 bases). The CDR3 runs to 11 residues. The germline V gene encodes CDR1 SQVTM and CDR2 ANQGSEA. V was pared by 3 bases and J by 8 bases, with 8 bases between. Here the CDR3 DNA reads TGCAGCGTTGACCGCGGGTATGAGCAGTTCTTC. This encodes CSVDRGYEQFF.

The rearrangement uses TRBV5-1 and TRBJ1-4; 10 bases are shared with TRBD1. CDR3 length equals 14 residues. Trimming removed 4 bases from V and 7 bases from J; junction bases left unmatched: 4. CDR1 and CDR2 from the germline V gene are SGHRS and YFSETQ. The CDR3 nucleotides read TGCGCCAGCAGCAAGGACAGGGGGAGTGAAAAACTGTTTTTT. Its translation: CASSKDRGSEKLFF.

The chain links TRBV15 to TRBJ2-1; 8 nucleotides line up with TRBD1. The CDR3 sequence is 15 residues long. The J segment lost 2 bases and the V segment lost 0 bases, leaving 0 bases of the junction unmatched. Germline V gene lookup returns CDR1 LNHNV and CDR2 YYDKDF (reference sequence). The CDR3 nucleotides are TGTGCCACCAGCAGAGAGACAGGGGCCTACAATGAGCAGTTCTTC. It is translated as CATSRETGAYNEQFF.

The genes are TRBV6-5 and TRBJ2-1; 8 bases are a match to TRBD2. In germline, CDR1 is MNHEY, CDR2 SVGAGI. This CDR3 contains 12 residues. J lost 10 bases, V lost 6 bases, and 5 bases had no gene match. CDR3 sequence: CASRHPGGEQFF. The CDR3 DNA is TGTGCCAGCAGACACCCGGGGGGGGAGCAGTTCTTC.

This clone has a single count. The chain carries TRBV7-9 and TRBJ2-2; 12 bases fit TRBD2. CDR3 length: 17 amino acids. CDR1 and CDR2 from the germline V gene are SEHNR and FQNEAQ (reference sequence). V was pared by 5 bases and J by 1 base, with 5 bases of the junction left unmatched. Written as DNA, the CDR3 is TGTGCCAGCAGCCAAGGACTAGCGGGAAAGAACACCGGGGAGCTGTTTTTT. Its translation is CASSQGLAGKNTGELFF.

The chain couples TRBV11-3 to TRBJ2-2; D possibly corresponds to TRBD1 (5 bases). Germline assignment: CDR1 SGHNT and CDR2 YENEEA. The V and J ends lost 3 bases and 1 base respectively, with 9 bases between them. The CDR3 loop spans 15 amino acids. The CDR3 sequence: CASSLDDRNTGELFF. The CDR3 nucleotides are TGTGCCAGCAGCTTGGATGACAGGAACACCGGGGAGCTGTTTTTT. The complete variable domain, with remaining parts taken from reference TRBV11-3 and TRBJ2-2, reads EAGVVQSPRYKIIEKKQPVAFWCNPISGHNTLYWYLQNLGQGPELLIRYENEEAVDDSQLPKDRFSAERLKGVDSTLKIQPAELGDSAVYLCASSLDDRNTGELFFGEGSRLTVL.

This rearrangement joins TRBV27 to TRBJ2-2, with unresolved D. This CDR3 is built from 12 residues. Germline V gene sequence: CDR1 MNHEY, CDR2 SMNVEV (reference sequence). V lost 11 bases to trimming and J lost 7 bases, with 14 bases between them. The DNA for the CDR3 is TGTGCCGCCGGAACAGAAGGCGGGGAGCTGTTTTTT. Its translation: CAAGTEGGELFF.

The J gene is TRBJ2-2, the V gene TRBV6-1; D is ambiguous. The germline V gene encodes CDR1 MNHNS and CDR2 SASEGT. The CDR3 is 16 amino acids. Trimming took off 2 bases at V and 2 bases at J, with 12 bases between the two ends. For the CDR3, the DNA is TGTGCCAGCAGTGAAACGAGGAATCGTAACACCGGGGAGCTGTTTTTT. This translates into CASSETRNRNTGELFF.

The chain is built from TRBV5-4 and TRBJ2-5; D may be TRBD2 (6 bases). V was trimmed by 3 bases and J by 3 bases, leaving 12 bases between them. Germline values: CDR1 SGHNT, CDR2 YYREEE (reference sequence). The CDR3 totals 14 residues. The CDR3 sequence: CASSYRDSKETQYF. In DNA form, the CDR3 reads TGTGCCAGCAGCTACCGGGACTCGAAAGAGACCCAGTACTTC.

This rearrangement joins TRBV11-3 to TRBJ1-1; 9 positions match TRBD1. After removal of 5 bases from V and 3 bases from J, the junction contained 4 bases not matched to a gene. Germline values: CDR1 SGHNT, CDR2 YENEEA. This CDR3 contains 14 residues. The CDR3 here is CASSGRTGDTEAFF. In DNA, the CDR3 is TGTGCCAGCAGCGGCCGGACAGGGGACACTGAAGCTTTCTTT.